This T cell receptor beta chain was recorded in a study of blood T cell repertoires in COVID-19. At the level of the study: The cDNA or gDNA used as material had been derived from T cells, B-cell-depleted T cells, or PBMCs.

As originally analysed: Researchers report that nucleated cell counts were estimated from reference gene primer amplification. TCRdb's table, derived via immunoSEQ multiplex PCR, lists solely in-frame clones and lacks some. From that table come the V and J calls and clone size; the DNA was used to work out D and trimming. The repertoire holds a few hundred thousand clones, with over 80% as singletons. V lost 4 bases to trimming and J lost 2 bases; unmatched junction nucleotides: 5. There are 15 residues in the CDR3. In germline, CDR1 is LGHDT, CDR2 YNNKEL (reference sequence). The sequencing sample was made of peripheral blood. V is TRBV3-1 (or the pseudogene TRBV3-2) and J is TRBJ1-1, with 9 bases that match TRBD1. The sequence came from a woman in her sixties or seventies with COVID-19, enrolled during active disease. CDR3 sequence reads: CASSPTTGGNTEAFF. For the CDR3, the DNA is TGTGCCAGCAGCCCCACAACAGGGGGCAACACTGAAGCTTTCTTT.